This T cell receptor (beta chain) was captured by sequencing in a study of blood T cell repertoires in COVID-19. Study information: Sites across the United States, Italy and Spain contributed samples from acute and convalescent COVID-19. Nucleic acid was either cDNA or gDNA, and it came from T cells, B-cell-depleted T cells, or PBMCs.

CDR3 size: 13 residues. V was pared by 6 bases and J by 12 bases, with 13 bases of the junction left unmatched. Original methodology: Amplifying reference gene primers gave estimates of nucleated cell counts. The table came from immunoSEQ multiplex PCR; TCRdb's copy has only in-frame clones and leaves some out. V and J calls and clone size are those listed in that table; D and trimming were worked out from the DNA. The sample includes roughly 200,000 clones, around 80% seen only once; the top ten take 2.5% to 3%. With regard to this clone: This CDR3 is also generated by other DNA sequences in the sample.

The specimen sequenced was peripheral blood. The J gene is TRBJ2-7, the V gene TRBV12-3 or TRBV12-4, with 8 bases aligning to TRBD1. The source of this sequence is a woman older than 75 with active or convalescent COVID-19. Here the CDR3 reads CASRGLDRVVRYF. CDR3 nucleotide sequence: TGTGCCAGCAGGGGGTTGGACAGGGTAGTTAGGTACTTC.